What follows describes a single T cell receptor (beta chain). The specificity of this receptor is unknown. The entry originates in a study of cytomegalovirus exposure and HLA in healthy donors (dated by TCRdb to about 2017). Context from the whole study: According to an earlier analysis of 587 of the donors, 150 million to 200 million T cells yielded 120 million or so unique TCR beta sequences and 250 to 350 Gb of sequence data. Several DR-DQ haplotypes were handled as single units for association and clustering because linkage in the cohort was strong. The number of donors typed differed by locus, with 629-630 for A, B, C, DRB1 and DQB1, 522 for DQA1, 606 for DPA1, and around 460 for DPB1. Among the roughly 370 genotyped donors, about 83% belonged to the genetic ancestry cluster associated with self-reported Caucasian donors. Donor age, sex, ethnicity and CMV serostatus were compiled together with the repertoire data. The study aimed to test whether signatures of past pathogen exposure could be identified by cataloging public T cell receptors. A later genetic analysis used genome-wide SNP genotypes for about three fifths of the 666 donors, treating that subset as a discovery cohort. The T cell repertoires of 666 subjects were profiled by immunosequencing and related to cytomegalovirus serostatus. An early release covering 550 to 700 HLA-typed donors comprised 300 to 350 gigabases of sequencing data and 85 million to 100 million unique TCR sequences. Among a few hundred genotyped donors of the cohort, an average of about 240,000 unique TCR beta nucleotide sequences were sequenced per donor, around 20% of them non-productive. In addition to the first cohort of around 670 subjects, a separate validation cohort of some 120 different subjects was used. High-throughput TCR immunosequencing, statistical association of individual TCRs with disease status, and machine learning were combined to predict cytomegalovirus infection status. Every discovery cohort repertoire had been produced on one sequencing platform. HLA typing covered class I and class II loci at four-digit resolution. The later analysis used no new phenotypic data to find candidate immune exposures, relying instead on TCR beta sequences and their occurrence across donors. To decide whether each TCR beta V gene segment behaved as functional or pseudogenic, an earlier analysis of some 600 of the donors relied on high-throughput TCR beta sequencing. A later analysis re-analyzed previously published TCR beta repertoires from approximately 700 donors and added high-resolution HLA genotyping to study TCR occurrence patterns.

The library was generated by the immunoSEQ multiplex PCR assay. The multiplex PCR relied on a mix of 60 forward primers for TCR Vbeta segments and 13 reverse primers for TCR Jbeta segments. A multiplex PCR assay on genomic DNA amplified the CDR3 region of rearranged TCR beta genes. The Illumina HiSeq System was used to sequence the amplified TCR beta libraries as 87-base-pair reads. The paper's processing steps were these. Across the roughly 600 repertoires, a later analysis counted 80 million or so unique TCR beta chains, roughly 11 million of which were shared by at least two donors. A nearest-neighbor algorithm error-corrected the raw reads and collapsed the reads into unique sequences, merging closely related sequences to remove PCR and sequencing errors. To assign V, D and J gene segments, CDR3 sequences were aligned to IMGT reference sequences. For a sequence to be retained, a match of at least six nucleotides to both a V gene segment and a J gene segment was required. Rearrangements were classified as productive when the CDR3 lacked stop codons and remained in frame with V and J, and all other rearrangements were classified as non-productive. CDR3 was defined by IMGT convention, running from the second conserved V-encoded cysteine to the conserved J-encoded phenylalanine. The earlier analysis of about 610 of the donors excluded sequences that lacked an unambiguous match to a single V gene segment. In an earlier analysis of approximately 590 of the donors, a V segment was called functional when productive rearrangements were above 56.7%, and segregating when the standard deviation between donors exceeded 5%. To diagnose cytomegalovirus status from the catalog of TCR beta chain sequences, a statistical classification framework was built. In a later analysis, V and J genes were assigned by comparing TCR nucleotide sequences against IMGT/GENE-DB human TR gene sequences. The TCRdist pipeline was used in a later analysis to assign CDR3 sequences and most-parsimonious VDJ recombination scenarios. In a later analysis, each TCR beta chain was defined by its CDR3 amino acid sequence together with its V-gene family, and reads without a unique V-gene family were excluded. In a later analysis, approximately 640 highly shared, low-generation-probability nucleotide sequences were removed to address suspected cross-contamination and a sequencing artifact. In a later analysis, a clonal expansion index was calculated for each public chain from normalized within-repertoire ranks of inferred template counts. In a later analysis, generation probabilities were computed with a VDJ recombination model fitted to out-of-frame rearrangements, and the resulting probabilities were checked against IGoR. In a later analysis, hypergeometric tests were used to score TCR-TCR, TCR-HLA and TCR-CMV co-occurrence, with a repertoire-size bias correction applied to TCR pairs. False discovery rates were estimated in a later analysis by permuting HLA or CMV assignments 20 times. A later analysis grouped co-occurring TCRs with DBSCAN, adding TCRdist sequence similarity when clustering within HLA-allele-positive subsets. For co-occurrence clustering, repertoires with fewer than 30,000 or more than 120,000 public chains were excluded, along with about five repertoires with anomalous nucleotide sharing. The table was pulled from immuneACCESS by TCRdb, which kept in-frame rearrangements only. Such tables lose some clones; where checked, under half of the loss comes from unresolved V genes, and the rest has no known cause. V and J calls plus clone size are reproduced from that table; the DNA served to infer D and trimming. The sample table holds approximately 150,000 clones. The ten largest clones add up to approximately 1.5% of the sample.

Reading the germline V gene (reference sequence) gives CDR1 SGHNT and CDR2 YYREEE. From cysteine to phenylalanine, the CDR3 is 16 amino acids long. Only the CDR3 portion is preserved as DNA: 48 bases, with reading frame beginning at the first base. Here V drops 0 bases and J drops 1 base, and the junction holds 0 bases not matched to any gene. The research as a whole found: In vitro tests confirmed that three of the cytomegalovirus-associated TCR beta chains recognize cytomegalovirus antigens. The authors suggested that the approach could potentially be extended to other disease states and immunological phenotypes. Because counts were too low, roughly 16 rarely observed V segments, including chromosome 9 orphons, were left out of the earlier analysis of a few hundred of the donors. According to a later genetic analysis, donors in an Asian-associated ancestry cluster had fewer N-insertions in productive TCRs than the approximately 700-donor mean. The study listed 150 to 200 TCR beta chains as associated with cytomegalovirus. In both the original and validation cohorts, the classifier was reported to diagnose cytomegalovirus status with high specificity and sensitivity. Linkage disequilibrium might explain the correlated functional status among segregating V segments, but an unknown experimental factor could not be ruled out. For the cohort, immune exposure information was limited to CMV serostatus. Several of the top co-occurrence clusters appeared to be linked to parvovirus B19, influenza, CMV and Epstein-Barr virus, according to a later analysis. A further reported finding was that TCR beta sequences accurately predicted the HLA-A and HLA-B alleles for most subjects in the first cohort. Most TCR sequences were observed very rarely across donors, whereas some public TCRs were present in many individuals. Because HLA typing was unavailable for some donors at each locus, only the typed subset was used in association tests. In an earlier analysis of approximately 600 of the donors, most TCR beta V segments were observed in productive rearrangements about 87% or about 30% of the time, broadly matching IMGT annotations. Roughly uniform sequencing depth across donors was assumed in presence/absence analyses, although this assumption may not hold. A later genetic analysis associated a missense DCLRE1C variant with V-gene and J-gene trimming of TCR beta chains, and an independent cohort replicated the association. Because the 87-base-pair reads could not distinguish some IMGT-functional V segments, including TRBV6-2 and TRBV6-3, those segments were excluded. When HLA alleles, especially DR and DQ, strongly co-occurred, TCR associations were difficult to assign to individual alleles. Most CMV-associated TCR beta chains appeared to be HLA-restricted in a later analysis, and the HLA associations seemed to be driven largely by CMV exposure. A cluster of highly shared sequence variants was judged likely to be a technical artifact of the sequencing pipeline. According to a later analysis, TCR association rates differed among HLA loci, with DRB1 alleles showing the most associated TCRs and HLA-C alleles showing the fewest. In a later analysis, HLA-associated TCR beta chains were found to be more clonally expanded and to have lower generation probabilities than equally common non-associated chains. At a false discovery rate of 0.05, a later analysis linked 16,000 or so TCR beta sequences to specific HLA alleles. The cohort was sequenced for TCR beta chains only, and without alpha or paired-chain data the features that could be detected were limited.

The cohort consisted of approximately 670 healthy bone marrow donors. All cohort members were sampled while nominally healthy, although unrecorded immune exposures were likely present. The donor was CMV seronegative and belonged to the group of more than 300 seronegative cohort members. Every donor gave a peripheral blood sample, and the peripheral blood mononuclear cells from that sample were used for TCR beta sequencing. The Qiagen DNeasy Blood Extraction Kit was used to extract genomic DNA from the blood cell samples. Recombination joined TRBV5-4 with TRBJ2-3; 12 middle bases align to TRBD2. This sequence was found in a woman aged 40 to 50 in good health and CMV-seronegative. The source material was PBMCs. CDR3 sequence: CASSLGLAGGTDTQYF. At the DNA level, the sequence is TGTGCCAGCAGCTTGGGACTAGCGGGGGGCACAGATACGCAGTATTTT.